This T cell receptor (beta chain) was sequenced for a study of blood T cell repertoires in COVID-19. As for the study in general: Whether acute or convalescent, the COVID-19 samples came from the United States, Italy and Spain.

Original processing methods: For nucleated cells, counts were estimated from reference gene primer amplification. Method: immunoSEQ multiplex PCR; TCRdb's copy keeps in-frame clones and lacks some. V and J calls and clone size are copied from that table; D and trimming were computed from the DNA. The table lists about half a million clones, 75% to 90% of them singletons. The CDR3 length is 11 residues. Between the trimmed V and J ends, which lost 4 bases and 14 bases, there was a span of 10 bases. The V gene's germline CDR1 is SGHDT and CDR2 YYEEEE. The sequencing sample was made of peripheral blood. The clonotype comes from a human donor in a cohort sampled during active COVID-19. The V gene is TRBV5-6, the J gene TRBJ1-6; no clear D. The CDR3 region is CASSATGALHF. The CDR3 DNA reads TGTGCCAGCAGCGCTACCGGGGCCCTCCACTTT.